Listed below are T cell receptor beta chains from one sample, sequenced in a study of shared clonotypes between healthy human individuals. Only in-frame clones appear in the TCRdb table, and some are missing; sequencing was by immunoSEQ multiplex PCR. The sample includes roughly 2.1 million clones, 85% to 95% of them seen just once. The sequenced sample consisted of naive CD8+ T cells from PBMCs. Source of these receptors: a man between 18 and 35 years old in good health. Some clones in this sample may be carry-over from other donors' samples. The conserved cysteine and the conserved F or W are not part of the CDR3 here.

TRBV27,TRBJ2-7,ASSLSSYYEQY
TRBV5-5,TRBJ2-1,ASSLKREVDNEQF
TRBV5-1,TRBJ2-2,ASSLTGLAGRWSNTGELF
TRBV27,TRBJ1-4,ASSPEGTGGEKLF
TRBV19,TRBJ1-1,ASSIRDSNTEAF
TRBV27,TRBJ1-4,ASSLHKTEKLF
TRBV10-1,TRBJ1-1,ASSELREGDTEAF
TRBV7-8,TRBJ2-7,ASRPWPESYEQY
TRBV10-3,TRBJ2-3,ATWTGGNADTQY
TRBV7-9,TRBJ2-1,ASSFPRQGGNEQF
TRBV14,TRBJ2-4,ASSQDVRFQY
TRBV5-6,TRBJ2-3,ASSLDSGFSQY
TRBV28,TRBJ2-7,ASSPTSYEQY
TRBV7-9,TRBJ2-1,ASSLPGLSNEQF
TRBV5-1,TRBJ1-1,ASSSNPNIIQLTEAF
TRBV7-9,TRBJ2-3,ASSPTPHASTDTQY
TRBV28,TRBJ1-2,ASSFDRVPHYGYT
TRBV5-8,TRBJ2-3,ASSSGQKRDSTDTQY
TRBV30,TRBJ2-2,AFCLSIDGTGELF
TRBV27,TRBJ1-2,ASSGQLNYGYT
TRBV28,TRBJ2-1,ASSVGEYYNEQF
TRBV5-6,TRBJ2-1,ASSLAGAQREQF
TRBV7-9,TRBJ2-3,ASSLGEFGDTQY
TRBV6-6,TRBJ2-1,ASSYNSYEQF
TRBV7-2,TRBJ2-2,ASSLDHTSGSTGELF
TRBV7-9,TRBJ2-5,ASSPDGAGVFRETQY